This T cell receptor (beta chain) comes out of a study of blood T cell repertoires in COVID-19. CDR3 length: 15 amino acids. Germline V lookup: CDR1 KGHSH, CDR2 LQKENI. The V gene end was trimmed by 2 bases and the J gene end by 2 bases; junction bases not matched to a gene: 3. In the source study's methods: Amplification of reference gene primers was used by the study to estimate nucleated cell counts. The protocol was immunoSEQ multiplex PCR, while the TCRdb copy is restricted to in-frame clones and leaves out a portion. V, J and clone size were drawn from that table, and D and trimming were deduced from the DNA. The sample has tens of thousands of clones; approximately 87% are singletons.

J is TRBJ2-3 and V is TRBV18, with 8 bases matching TRBD2. Sequencing was done on a sample of peripheral blood. The source of this sequence is a human donor in a cohort sampled during active COVID-19. CDR3 loop: CASSPGGGYTDTQYF. CDR3 nucleotides: TGTGCCAGCTCACCAGGCGGGGGGTACACAGATACGCAGTATTTT.